This T cell receptor beta chain was identified during a study of PD-L1 blockade in urothelial cancer. Study findings and constraints: Below-median TCR clonality that was measured in pretreatment blood predicted better survival.

The CDR3 loop spans 16 amino acids. Trimming removed 4 bases from V and 1 base from J, with 16 bases in between. Germline CDR1 reads SGHAT; CDR2 reads FQNNGV. TCRdb keeps only in-frame clones here, not all; method: immunoSEQ multiplex PCR. The sample contains tens of thousands of clones, approximately 91% of which appear only once. Turning to this clone: Its antigen remains unknown.

Time point reported: pretreatment peripheral blood. The V and J genes are TRBV11-2 and TRBJ1-1; weak D call: TRBD1 (6 bases). This specimen consisted of PBMCs, obtained around atezolizumab (anti-PD-L1) treatment. The receptor comes from a woman in her sixties or seventies with urothelial cancer. CDR3 sequence reads: CASSSVTGNTNTEAFF. CDR3 bases: TGTGCCAGCAGCTCCGTGACAGGTAATACGAACACTGAAGCTTTCTTT.